This entry is about one T cell receptor (beta chain). Its cognate antigen is unknown. The entry originates in a study of blood T cells in healthy people across ages. Study-level findings and limits: A strong correlation was found between TCR beta diversity and the percentage of naive T cells.

Each individual donor underwent a draw of roughly 10 milliliters of peripheral blood. The germline gives CDR1 SQVTM, CDR2 ANQGSEA. The CDR3 is made up of 12 amino acids. V lost 6 bases and J 5 bases, leaving 14 bases between the germline ends. Primers used in a second PCR of roughly 6 to 11 cycles were a sample-barcoded 5' primer and a J-beta primer mix. TCRdb recomputed calls from the 5' RACE reads with MiXCR, one row per CDR3 protein. Of 1,800,000 or so distinct CDR3 sequences detected, about two fifths appear once; the ten largest clones hold approximately 22%. The sequenced sample consisted of blood. The chain combines TRBV29-1 with TRBJ2-7; weak D call: TRBD1 (6 bases). The sequence came from a human donor in good health. CDR3 residues: CSVKGVSDEQYF. The DNA of the CDR3 is TGCAGCGTCAAGGGGGTTTCGGACGAGCAGTACTTC.